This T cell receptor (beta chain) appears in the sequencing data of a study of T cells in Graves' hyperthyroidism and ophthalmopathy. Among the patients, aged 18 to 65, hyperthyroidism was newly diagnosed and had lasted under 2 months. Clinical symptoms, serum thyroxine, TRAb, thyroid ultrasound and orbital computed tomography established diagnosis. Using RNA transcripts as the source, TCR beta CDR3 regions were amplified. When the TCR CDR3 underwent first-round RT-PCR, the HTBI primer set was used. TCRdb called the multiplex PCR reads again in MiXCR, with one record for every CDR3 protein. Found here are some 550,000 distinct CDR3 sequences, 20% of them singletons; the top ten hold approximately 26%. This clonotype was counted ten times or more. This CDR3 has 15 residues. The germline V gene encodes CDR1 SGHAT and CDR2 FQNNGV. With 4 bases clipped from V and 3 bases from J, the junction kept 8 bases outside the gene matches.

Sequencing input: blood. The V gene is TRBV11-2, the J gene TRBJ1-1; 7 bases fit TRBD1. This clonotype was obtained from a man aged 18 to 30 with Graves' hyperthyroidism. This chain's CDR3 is CASSSQTGFDTEAFF. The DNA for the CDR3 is TGTGCCAGCAGCTCACAGACAGGGTTCGACACTGAAGCTTTCTTT.